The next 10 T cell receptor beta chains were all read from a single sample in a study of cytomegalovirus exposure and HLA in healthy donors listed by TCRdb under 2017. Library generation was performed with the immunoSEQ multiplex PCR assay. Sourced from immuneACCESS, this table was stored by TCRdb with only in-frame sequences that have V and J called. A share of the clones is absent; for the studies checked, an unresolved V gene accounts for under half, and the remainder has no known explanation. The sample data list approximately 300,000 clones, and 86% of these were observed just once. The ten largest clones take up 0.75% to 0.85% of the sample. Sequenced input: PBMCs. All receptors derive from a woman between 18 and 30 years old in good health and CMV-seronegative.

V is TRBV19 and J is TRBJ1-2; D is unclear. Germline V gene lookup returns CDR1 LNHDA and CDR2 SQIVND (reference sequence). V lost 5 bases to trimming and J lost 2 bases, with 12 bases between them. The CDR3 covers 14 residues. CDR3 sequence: CASSVNFGNYGYTF. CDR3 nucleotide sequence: TGTGCCAGTAGTGTTAACTTCGGGAACTATGGCTACACCTTC.

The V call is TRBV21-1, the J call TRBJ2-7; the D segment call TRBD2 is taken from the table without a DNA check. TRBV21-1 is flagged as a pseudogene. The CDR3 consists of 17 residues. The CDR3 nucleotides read TGTGCCAGCAGCAGACTCATATCCGGGCCCAGGAGGGGCGAGCAGTACTTC. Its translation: CASSRLISGPRRGEQYF.

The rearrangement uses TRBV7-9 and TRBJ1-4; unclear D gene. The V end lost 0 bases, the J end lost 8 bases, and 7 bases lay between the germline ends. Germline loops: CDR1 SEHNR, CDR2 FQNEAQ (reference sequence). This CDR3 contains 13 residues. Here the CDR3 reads CASSLAVGEKLFF. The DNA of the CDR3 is TGTGCCAGCAGCTTAGCGGTTGGCGAAAAACTGTTTTTT.

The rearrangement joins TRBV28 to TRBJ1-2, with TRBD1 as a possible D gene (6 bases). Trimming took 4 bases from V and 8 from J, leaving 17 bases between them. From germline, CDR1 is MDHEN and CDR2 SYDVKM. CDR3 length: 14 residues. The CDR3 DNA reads TGTGCCAGCAGTTCGCCGCAGGGGATAGGCGGCTACACCTTC. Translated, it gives CASSSPQGIGGYTF.

The CDR3 DNA reads TGCGCCAGCAGCTTGGTAGGGGGAAATCAGCCCCAGCATTTT. Amino acid sequence: CASSLVGGNQPQHF. The gene calls are TRBV5-1 and TRBJ1-5; a possible D gene is TRBD1 (6 bases). V shed 0 bases and J shed 4 bases, with 8 bases lying between them. From germline, CDR1 is SGHRS and CDR2 YFSETQ. This CDR3 contains 14 residues.

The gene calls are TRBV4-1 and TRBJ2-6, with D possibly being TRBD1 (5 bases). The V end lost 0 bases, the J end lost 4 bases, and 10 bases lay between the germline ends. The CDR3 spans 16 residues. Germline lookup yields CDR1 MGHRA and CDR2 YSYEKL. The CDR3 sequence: CASSQDQGSGANVLTF. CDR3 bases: TGCGCCAGCAGCCAAGATCAGGGATCCGGGGCCAACGTCCTGACTTTC.

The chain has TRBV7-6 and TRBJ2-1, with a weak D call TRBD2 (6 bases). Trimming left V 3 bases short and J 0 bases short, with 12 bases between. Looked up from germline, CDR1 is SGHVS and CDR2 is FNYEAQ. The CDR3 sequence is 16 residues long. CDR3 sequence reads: CASSLWAGSSYNEQFF. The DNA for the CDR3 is TGTGCCAGCAGCTTGTGGGCGGGAAGCTCCTACAATGAGCAGTTCTTC.

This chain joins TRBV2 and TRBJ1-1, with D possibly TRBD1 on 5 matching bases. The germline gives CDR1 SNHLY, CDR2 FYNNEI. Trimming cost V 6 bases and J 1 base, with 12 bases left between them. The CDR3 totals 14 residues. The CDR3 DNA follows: TGTGCCAGCAGCCCCGACAGTCAGAACACTGAAGCTTTCTTT. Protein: CASSPDSQNTEAFF.

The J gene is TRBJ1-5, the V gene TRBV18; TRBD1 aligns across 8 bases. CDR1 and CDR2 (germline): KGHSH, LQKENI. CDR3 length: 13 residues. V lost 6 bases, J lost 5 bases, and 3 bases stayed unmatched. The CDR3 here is CASSTGVDQPQHF. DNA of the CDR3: TGTGCCAGCTCGACAGGGGTAGATCAGCCCCAGCATTTT.

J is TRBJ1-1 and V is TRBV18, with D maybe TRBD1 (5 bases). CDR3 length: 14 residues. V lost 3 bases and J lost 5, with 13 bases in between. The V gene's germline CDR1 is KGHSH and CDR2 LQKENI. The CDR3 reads CASSPAGIGTEAFF. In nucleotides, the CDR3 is TGTGCCAGCTCACCGGCAGGGATTGGTACTGAAGCTTTCTTT.